The T cell receptor (beta chain) under discussion was sequenced for a study of sequential checkpoint blockade in melanoma. General study points: In arm A, pretreatment tumor clonality was associated with response.

The sample holds many counts of this clone. Its antigen remains unknown. The protocol was immunoSEQ multiplex PCR, while the TCRdb copy is restricted to in-frame clones and leaves out a portion. The sample lists about 3,300 clones; roughly 24% were seen once. The treatment was: randomized to nivolumab then ipilimumab (arm A) or the reverse (arm B). This CDR3 region has 16 residues. With 1 base removed from V and 1 base from J, the gap between germline ends came to 11 bases. Germline CDR1 SGHNT, CDR2 YENEEA. The clonotype comes from a human donor with melanoma. The material was tumor tissue (inferred from file names), obtained from a patient given nivolumab and ipilimumab in sequence. The chain has TRBV11-3 and TRBJ1-5; maybe TRBD1 (5 bases). As DNA, the CDR3 is TGTGCCAGCAGCTTAGGGGGGGGGAGGAGCAATCAGCCCCAGCATTTT. Translating it yields CASSLGGGRSNQPQHF. The full variable domain, with the rest looked up from reference TRBV11-3 and TRBJ1-5, is EAGVVQSPRYKIIEKKQPVAFWCNPISGHNTLYWYLQNLGQGPELLIRYENEEAVDDSQLPKDRFSAERLKGVDSTLKIQPAELGDSAVYLCASSLGGGRSNQPQHFGDGTRLSIL.